One T cell receptor (beta chain) is described in this entry. The germline V gene encodes CDR1 SEHNR and CDR2 FQNEAQ (reference sequence). CDR3 length: 13 residues. Trimming left V 3 bases short and J 7 bases short, with 12 bases between. This record comes from a study of blood T cell repertoires in COVID-19. Across the whole study: Samples taken during acute and convalescent COVID-19 were collected in the United States, Italy and Spain. T cells, B-cell-depleted T cells, or PBMCs supplied cDNA or gDNA.

As processed by the authors: Reference gene primer amplification gave nucleated cell count estimates. Assay used: immunoSEQ multiplex PCR; TCRdb lists only in-frame clones, some missing. V and J calls plus clone size are reproduced from that table; the DNA served to infer D and trimming. This table holds about 140,000 clones, roughly 84% found once. The chain joins TRBV7-9 to TRBJ1-2; the D gene is possibly TRBD1 (5 bases). Source material: peripheral blood. This TCR was sampled from a woman between 55 and 75 years old with acute or convalescent COVID-19. CDR3 coding DNA: TGTGCCAGCAGCTTCAGAGGGGAGGGTGGCTACACCTTC. It encodes CASSFRGEGGYTF. The variable domain in full, with the rest retrieved from reference TRBV7-9 and TRBJ1-2, is DTGVSQNPRHKITKRGQNVTFRCDPISEHNRLYWYRQTLGQGPEFLTYFQNEAQLEKSRLLSDRFSAERPKGSFSTLEIQRTEQGDSAMYLCASSFRGEGGYTFGSGTRLTVV.